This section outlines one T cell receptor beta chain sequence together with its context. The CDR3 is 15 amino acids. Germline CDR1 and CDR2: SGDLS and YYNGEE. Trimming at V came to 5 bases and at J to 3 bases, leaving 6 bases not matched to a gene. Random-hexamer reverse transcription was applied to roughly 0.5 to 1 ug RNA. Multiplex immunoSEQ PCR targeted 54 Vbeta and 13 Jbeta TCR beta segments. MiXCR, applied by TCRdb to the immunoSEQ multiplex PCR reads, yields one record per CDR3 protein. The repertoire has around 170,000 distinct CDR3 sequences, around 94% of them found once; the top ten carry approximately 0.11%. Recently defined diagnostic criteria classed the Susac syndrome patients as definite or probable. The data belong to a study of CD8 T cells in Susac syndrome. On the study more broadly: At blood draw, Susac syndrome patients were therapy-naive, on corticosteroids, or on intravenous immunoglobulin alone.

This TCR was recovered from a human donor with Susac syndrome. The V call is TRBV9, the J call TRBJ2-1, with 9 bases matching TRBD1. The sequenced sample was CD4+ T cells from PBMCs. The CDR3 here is CASRPTGGGYNEQFF. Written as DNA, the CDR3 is TGTGCCAGCAGGCCTACAGGGGGCGGCTACAATGAGCAGTTCTTC.